Following are 18 T cell receptor beta chains from one sample sequenced in a study of T cell responses to AZD1222 COVID-19 vaccine. Using immunoSEQ multiplex PCR, the repertoire was profiled, and TCRdb retains in-frame clones only, with some absent. This sample has 150,000 or so clones; 80% to 90% occur once, and the top ten carry 4.5% to 6%. The sequences come from peripheral blood, collected on day 0 of AZD1222 vaccination. These receptors all stem from an adult in good health.

The chain links TRBV3-1 (or the pseudogene TRBV3-2) to TRBJ2-3; 8 nucleotides align to TRBD2. Germline CDR1 reads LGHDT; CDR2 reads YNNKEL (reference sequence). With 5 bases clipped from V and 6 bases from J, the junction kept 16 bases outside the gene matches. CDR3 length equals 17 residues. The DNA of the CDR3 is TGTGCCAGCAGCAAAGGGGTTGGAGCGGGAGTGTTGGATACGCAGTATTTT. Its protein is CASSKGVGAGVLDTQYF.

This clone was detected a few times. The chain recombines TRBV28 with TRBJ1-5; tentative D call: TRBD1 (5 bases). The V gene lost 3 bases and the J gene lost 10 bases, with 19 bases spanning the gap. The CDR3 runs 15 residues. Germline-derived CDR1 and CDR2 are MDHEN and SYDVKM. In nucleotides, the CDR3 is TGTGCCAGCAGTTTTCCCGGGGCGGGTCGAAATCCCCAGCATTTT. Its translation is CASSFPGAGRNPQHF.

The CDR3 sequence is CAIGGGGLNEQFF. The CDR3, as DNA: TGTGCCATCGGAGGAGGAGGGCTCAATGAGCAGTTCTTC. The gene calls are TRBV10-3 and TRBJ2-1; the D gene is possibly TRBD2 (6 bases). Trimming cost V 8 bases and J 6 bases, with 14 bases left between them. CDR3 length: 13 residues. Looked up from germline, CDR1 is ENHRY and CDR2 is SYGVKD.

The V gene is TRBV3-1 (or the pseudogene TRBV3-2), the J gene TRBJ1-1; D is uncertain. Germline V gene sequence: CDR1 LGHDT, CDR2 YNNKEL (reference sequence). This CDR3 region has 12 residues. V was pared by 3 bases and J by 7 bases, with 9 bases between. CDR3 bases: TGTGCCAGCAGCCATTTGACGGGTGAAGCTTTCTTT. The encoded protein is CASSHLTGEAFF.

The chain recombines TRBV11-2 with TRBJ2-7, with D perhaps being TRBD1 or TRBD2 (5 bases each). The germline V and J ends were trimmed by 3 bases and 4 bases, with 19 bases remaining between them. The CDR3 has 16 residues. Germline CDR1 SGHAT, CDR2 FQNNGV. The CDR3 DNA sequence: TGTGCCAGCAGCTTCCCCTGGAACCCCGAGGGGTACGAGCAGTACTTC. Protein sequence: CASSFPWNPEGYEQYF. Looking up the rest from reference TRBV11-2 and TRBJ2-7 gives the full variable domain: EAGVAQSPRYKIIEKRQSVAFWCNPISGHATLYWYQQILGQGPKLLIQFQNNGVVDDSQLPKDRFSAERLKGVDSTLKIQPAKLEDSAVYLCASSFPWNPEGYEQYFGPGTRLTVT.

The V call is TRBV5-6, the J call TRBJ1-2; maybe TRBD1 (5 bases). The CDR3 extends over 14 amino acids. Germline V lookup: CDR1 SGHDT, CDR2 YYEEEE. The V end lost 2 bases, the J end lost 0 bases, and 8 bases lay between the germline ends. The CDR3 sequence is CASSLGVANYGYTF. DNA of the CDR3: TGTGCCAGCAGCTTAGGGGTAGCTAACTATGGCTACACCTTC. Filled out from reference TRBV5-6 and TRBJ1-2, the complete variable domain reads DAGVTQSPTHLIKTRGQQVTLRCSPKSGHDTVSWYQQALGQGPQFIFQYYEEEERQRGNFPDRFSGHQFPNYSSELNVNALLLGDSALYLCASSLGVANYGYTFGSGTRLTVV.

This rearrangement joins TRBV28 to TRBJ2-2, with TRBD2 matching 10 bases. With V trimmed by 6 bases and J by 7 bases, 5 bases remained unmatched. Germline V gene data show CDR1 as MDHEN and CDR2 as SYDVKM. This CDR3 is 14 amino acids long. The CDR3 protein is CASRPSGSNGELFF. In DNA form, the CDR3 reads TGTGCCAGCAGACCTAGCGGGAGTAACGGGGAGCTGTTTTTT.

This chain connects TRBV19 to TRBJ1-5; D might be TRBD1 (5 bases). This CDR3 has 15 residues. Per germline, CDR1 LNHDA and CDR2 SQIVND (reference sequence). V shed 3 bases and J shed 3 bases, with 12 bases lying between them. CDR3 coding DNA: TGTGCCAGTAGTATGGGCCAGGGAACCAATCAGCCCCAGCATTTT. Amino acid sequence: CASSMGQGTNQPQHF.

The V call is TRBV6-5, the J call TRBJ1-1; tentative D call: TRBD1 (5 bases). Germline values: CDR1 MNHEY, CDR2 SVGAGI. V dropped 6 bases and J dropped 11 bases, with 19 bases sitting between them. The CDR3 is 13 residues long. Written as DNA, the CDR3 is TGTGCCAGCAGGACCAGCCAGGGTGCTGGGGCTTTCTTT. Its protein product is CASRTSQGAGAFF.

The chain recombines TRBV12-3 or TRBV12-4 with TRBJ2-7, with 9 bases that match TRBD2. This CDR3 spans 13 amino acids. J lost 5 bases, V lost 3 bases, and 2 bases had no gene match. The CDR3 bases are TGTGCCAGCAGTTTGGGACTAGCAAACGAGCAGTACTTC. Residues: CASSLGLANEQYF.

The rearrangement uses TRBV6-4 and TRBJ2-7; 11 bases line up with TRBD2. CDR3 length: 14 amino acids. V lost 6 bases to trimming and J lost 7 bases; unmatched junction nucleotides: 8. CDR1 MRHNA and CDR2 SNTAGT come from the germline V gene. CDR3: CASRRLAGNGEQYF. The CDR3 DNA is TGTGCCAGCAGAAGACTAGCGGGAAACGGGGAGCAGTACTTC.

This clone was seen a single time. The chain uses TRBV24-1 and TRBJ2-3; TRBD2 aligns across 10 bases. CDR1 is KGHDR and CDR2 is SFDVKD in the germline V gene. The CDR3 is 16 residues long. With V trimmed by 5 bases and J by 5 bases, 9 bases remained unmatched. CDR3 nucleotides: TGTGCCACCAGTGTCCCGCTAGCGGGAGAAAGAGATACGCAGTATTTT. This codes for CATSVPLAGERDTQYF.

V gene TRBV28 combines with J gene TRBJ2-2; D is possibly TRBD1 or TRBD2 (6 bases each). The CDR3 is made up of 15 amino acids. V was shortened by 5 bases and J by 7 bases, with 17 bases between the two germline ends. Germline V gives CDR1 MDHEN, CDR2 SYDVKM. The CDR3: CASSLHGGPVGELFF. DNA of the CDR3: TGTGCCAGCAGTCTACATGGGGGGCCCGTCGGGGAGCTGTTTTTT.

This chain uses TRBV12-3 or TRBV12-4 with TRBJ1-2; no reliable D call. The germline V and J ends were trimmed by 5 bases and 1 base, with 5 bases remaining between them. The CDR3 covers 12 residues. The DNA of the CDR3 is TGTGCCAGCAGTCCCATTAACTATGGCTACACCTTC. Protein product: CASSPINYGYTF.

V and J are TRBV5-6 and TRBJ1-2; D uncertain. Germline CDR1 is SGHDT and CDR2 is YYEEEE. The CDR3 sequence is 13 residues long. V lost 0 bases and J lost 1, with 4 bases in between. In DNA, the CDR3 is TGTGCCAGCAGCTTGGTGGGTAACTATGGCTACACCTTC. It encodes CASSLVGNYGYTF.

The rearrangement joins TRBV7-8 to TRBJ1-5, with TRBD1 as a possible D gene (5 bases). The CDR3 spans 16 residues. Per germline, CDR1 SGHVS and CDR2 FQNEAQ. Trimming pared 3 bases from V and 0 bases from J, leaving 12 bases between. CDR3 in DNA: TGTGCCAGCAGCTTGGGGGGACTCCTTAGCAATCAGCCCCAGCATTTT. Translating gives CASSLGGLLSNQPQHF. Looking up the rest from reference TRBV7-8 and TRBJ1-5 gives the full variable domain: GAGVSQSPRYKVAKRGQDVALRCDPISGHVSLFWYQQALGQGPEFLTYFQNEAQLDKSGLPSDRFFAERPEGSVSTLKIQRTQQEDSAVYLCASSLGGLLSNQPQHFGDGTRLSIL.

The chain uses TRBV5-6 and TRBJ2-7; D gene unclear. Germline V gene sequence: CDR1 SGHDT, CDR2 YYEEEE. This CDR3 region has 13 residues. The V and J ends lost 1 base and 3 bases respectively, with 8 bases between them. The CDR3 nucleotides read TGTGCCAGCAGCTTGAGGTCTCACTACGAGCAGTACTTC. It codes for CASSLRSHYEQYF.

The J gene is TRBJ1-2, the V gene TRBV10-3; D gene uncertain. The V end was cut by 0 bases, the J end by 2 bases, with 7 bases between. This CDR3 contains 14 residues. Germline V gene lookup returns CDR1 ENHRY and CDR2 SYGVKD. The CDR3 here is CAISESWGNYGYTF. As DNA, the CDR3 is TGTGCCATCAGTGAGTCGTGGGGAAACTATGGCTACACCTTC.